The TCR beta chain under discussion was sequenced for a study of Ad26.COV2.S vaccination and SARS-CoV-2 variants. For the study at large: Intramuscular Ad26.COV2.S doses were given once or twice, 56 days apart.

Data came from immunoSEQ multiplex PCR; TCRdb stores just in-frame clones and leaves some out. The sample lists approximately 420,000 clones; around nine tenths were seen once. As to treatment: about 20 received Ad26.COV2.S at low or high dose, single or two shots; 5 received placebo; per-sample allocation not given. On day 63 after the first injection, vaccine and placebo recipients gave samples. A Boston adult aged 18-55 years was the donor. This CDR3 is 11 amino acids long. Trimming left V 2 bases short and J 5 bases short, with 6 bases between. The V gene's germline CDR1 is GTSNPN and CDR2 SVGIG (reference sequence). Details on this clone: Its target is not known.

General study results and limits: Considerable breadth of spike-specific CD8+ and CD4+ T cell responses has reportedly been documented following vaccination. Vaccinated and placebo-treated recipients had similar non-spike TCR breadth.

Material: peripheral blood, obtained in a trial of Ad26.COV2.S vaccine versus placebo. This chain links TRBV30 with TRBJ1-2; D is unresolved. This sequence originates from a person between 18 and 65 years old who received the Ad26.COV2.S COVID-19 vaccine or a placebo. This CDR3 is CAWSRAYGYTF. The CDR3 nucleotides are TGTGCCTGGAGTCGAGCTTATGGCTACACCTTC.